These 26 T cell receptor beta chains originate from one sample sequenced in a study of blood T cells in healthy people across ages. Next came a second PCR, run for about 7 to 12 cycles, which used a sample-barcoded 5' primer along with a J-beta primer mix. MiXCR, run by TCRdb on the 5' RACE reads, gives a single entry per CDR3 protein. The sample includes under 2,000,000 distinct CDR3 sequences, about 50% seen only once; the top ten take over 2%. What was sequenced was blood. These receptors all come from a woman in her 40s in good health.

This clonotype showed up just once. The chain has TRBV6-5 and TRBJ1-6, with TRBD1 matching over 7 bases. CDR1 MNHEY and CDR2 SVGAGI come from the germline V gene. V shed 0 bases, J shed 7 bases, and the junction held 9 bases outside the gene matches. CDR3 length equals 17 residues. For the CDR3, the DNA is TGTGCCAGCAGTTACTCGAGGTCCAGACAGGGCAATTCACCCCTCCACTTT. It encodes CASSYSRSRQGNSPLHF.

The chain combines TRBV27 with TRBJ2-3; D tentatively reads TRBD1 or TRBD2 (7 bases each). Trimming took off 7 bases at V and 6 bases at J, with 17 bases between the two ends. The CDR3 has 14 amino acids. CDR1 is MNHEY and CDR2 is SMNVEV in the germline V gene (reference sequence). The CDR3 nucleotides are TGTGCCAGCAAATTCAGGGGGGGTGGGGATACGCAGTATTTT. Amino acid sequence: CASKFRGGGDTQYF.

The gene calls are TRBV5-4 and TRBJ1-6; D is perhaps TRBD1 (5 bases). The CDR3 runs 16 residues. Between the trimmed V and J ends, which lost 4 bases and 4 bases, there was a span of 15 bases. From germline, CDR1 is SGHNT and CDR2 YYREEE (reference sequence). Written as DNA, the CDR3 is TGTGCCAGCAGCCCGGACAATGAGGAGTATAATTCACCCCTCCACTTT. This gives the protein CASSPDNEEYNSPLHF.

The rearrangement joins TRBV9 to TRBJ2-1, with 10 positions matching TRBD2. The germline CDR1 and CDR2 sequences are SGDLS and YYNGEE. The CDR3 length is 16 residues. The trim removed 0 bases at V and 9 bases at J, leaving 9 bases unmatched. Here the CDR3 DNA reads TGTGCCAGCAGCGTAGTAGCGGGGGGAAGTAGGAGTGAGCAGTTCTTC. The encoded protein is CASSVVAGGSRSEQFF.

The genes are TRBV27 and TRBJ2-5; TRBD1 matches 11 bases. This CDR3 is built from 15 residues. Per germline, CDR1 MNHEY and CDR2 SMNVEV (reference sequence). The trim removed 1 base at V and 6 bases at J, leaving 4 bases unmatched. CDR3 sequence: CASSLFGTGGQTQYF. In DNA, the CDR3 is TGTGCCAGCAGTTTATTCGGGACAGGGGGACAGACCCAGTACTTC.

The genes are TRBV28 and TRBJ2-1; D remains unclear. Germline CDR1 is MDHEN and CDR2 is SYDVKM. V lost 7 bases, J lost 10 bases, and 8 bases lay in between. This CDR3 region has 10 residues. CDR3 residues: CASTSDEQFF. CDR3 nucleotides: TGTGCCAGCACAAGCGACGAGCAGTTCTTC.

The rearrangement joins TRBV20-1 to TRBJ2-1, with 8 positions matching TRBD1. V trimming: 3 bases; J trimming: 6 bases; junction bases outside the gene matches: 7. The CDR3 sequence is 14 residues long. In germline, CDR1 is DFQATT, CDR2 SNEGSKA (reference sequence). This chain's CDR3 is CSARGTGGINEQFF. CDR3 in DNA: TGCAGTGCTAGGGGGACAGGTGGGATCAATGAGCAGTTCTTC.

The chain has TRBV12-3 or TRBV12-4 and TRBJ1-2; D ambiguous. The V and J ends lost 4 bases and 7 bases respectively, with 13 bases between them. This CDR3 comprises 13 residues. The CDR3 DNA is TGTGCCAGCAGTTCCACCCAACAGTCTGGCTACACCTTC. Protein: CASSSTQQSGYTF.

This clonotype was counted a few times. The CDR3 bases are TGCGCCAGCAGACCCGTGGGGGGGGTCTCCTACAATGAGCAGTTCTTC. Residues: CASRPVGGVSYNEQFF. The chain combines TRBV5-1 with TRBJ2-1; 7 positions match TRBD2. CDR1 is SGHRS, CDR2 YFSETQ, per germline. This CDR3 comprises 16 residues. Losses at the gene ends were 5 bases for V and 0 bases for J; bases not matched to a gene: 8.

V usage is TRBV4-3 and J usage is TRBJ1-5; D not resolved. V lost 0 bases to trimming and J lost 0 bases, with 3 bases between them. The CDR3 spans 14 residues. CDR1 and CDR2 from the germline V gene are LGHNA and YSLEER. Here the CDR3 reads CASSQDDSNQPQHF. CDR3 DNA: TGCGCCAGCAGCCAAGATGATAGCAATCAGCCCCAGCATTTT.

This sequence joins TRBV27 and TRBJ2-5; D unclear. The ends were cut back, 4 bases at V and 11 bases at J, with 17 bases in the middle. The CDR3 covers 13 residues. Germline-derived CDR1 and CDR2 are MNHEY and SMNVEV (reference sequence). The CDR3 loop is CASSSPNYNEQYF. The CDR3 DNA reads as TGTGCCAGCAGTTCTCCCAACTACAATGAGCAGTACTTC.

The CDR3 loop reads CASSPTGQGYYNEQFF. The CDR3 bases are TGTGCCAGCAGTCCTACGGGACAGGGATACTACAATGAGCAGTTCTTC. The chain couples TRBV28 to TRBJ2-1; 9 nucleotides align to TRBD1. The CDR3 is 16 amino acids. CDR1 and CDR2 (germline): MDHEN, SYDVKM. Trimming removed 5 bases from V and 3 bases from J; junction bases left unmatched: 8.

In its sample, this clonotype was seen a few times. This chain links TRBV20-1 with TRBJ2-1; 7 bases align to TRBD1. V dropped 2 bases and J dropped 3; count of bases not matched to a gene: 7. CDR3 size: 15 residues. CDR1 is DFQATT, CDR2 SNEGSKA, per germline (reference sequence). The CDR3 is CSARQPGQNYNEQFF. The DNA for the CDR3 is TGCAGTGCTAGACAACCGGGACAGAACTACAATGAGCAGTTCTTC.

There are a few counts of this clonotype. This chain uses TRBV7-3 with TRBJ1-1; 11 bases fit TRBD1. Germline loops: CDR1 SGHTA, CDR2 FQGTGA. The V segment lost 0 bases and the J segment 6 bases; nucleotides outside the gene matches: 9. The CDR3 extends over 17 amino acids. The CDR3 here is CASSLTLIRDRGSEAFF. CDR3 nucleotides: TGTGCCAGCAGCTTAACGTTAATCCGGGACAGGGGGTCTGAAGCTTTCTTT.

The genes are TRBV4-2 and TRBJ2-1; D gene ambiguous. The CDR3 contains 19 residues. V lost 3 bases and J lost 1, with 22 bases in between. CDR1 and CDR2 (germline): LGHNA, YNFKEQ. The CDR3 DNA follows: TGTGCCAGCAGCCACCCTCGGGCAAATCCAGGTCCTTCCTACAATGAGCAGTTCTTC. Its protein product is CASSHPRANPGPSYNEQFF.

This clonotype came up a few times. The chain recombines TRBV7-2 with TRBJ1-2; D not resolved. CDR3 length: 15 residues. Between the trimmed V and J ends, which lost 1 base and 0 bases, there was a span of 9 bases. Germline CDR1 is SGHTA and CDR2 is FQGNSA. Written as DNA, the CDR3 is TGTGCCAGCAGCTTAGTGGCTGCTTCTAACTATGGCTACACCTTC. Translation: CASSLVAASNYGYTF.

This clonotype was found a few times. V gene TRBV20-1 combines with J gene TRBJ1-1; TRBD1 agrees at 10 bases. Germline V gene sequence: CDR1 DFQATT, CDR2 SNEGSKA (reference sequence). Trimming took 4 bases from V and 11 from J; bases not matched to a gene: 7. The CDR3 runs to 12 residues. The CDR3 nucleotides are TGCAGTGCTAAGACAGGGGGCGCACGGGCTTTCTTT. The encoded protein is CSAKTGGARAFF.

The V gene is TRBV4-1, the J gene TRBJ1-1; weak D call: TRBD1 (5 bases). The V and J ends lost 2 bases and 0 bases respectively, with 10 bases between them. CDR1 and CDR2 (germline): MGHRA, YSYEKL. The CDR3 sequence is 15 residues long. The CDR3 region has the DNA TGCGCCAGCAGCCAAACCGGGACGATGAACACTGAAGCTTTCTTT. Protein sequence: CASSQTGTMNTEAFF.

The rearrangement uses TRBV5-1 and TRBJ2-7; D gene unclear. The CDR3 is 13 amino acids. The germline V and J ends were trimmed by 2 bases and 3 bases, with 9 bases remaining between them. Germline CDR1 and CDR2: SGHRS and YFSETQ. CDR3 amino acids: CASSFDQLYEQYF. The CDR3 bases are TGCGCCAGCAGCTTCGATCAGCTCTACGAGCAGTACTTC.

Many counts were recorded for this clonotype. The chain links TRBV28 to TRBJ2-7; D might be TRBD1 (6 bases). Trimming removed 4 bases from V and 2 bases from J, with 9 bases in between. Germline V gives CDR1 MDHEN, CDR2 SYDVKM. The CDR3 spans 13 residues. DNA for the CDR3: TGTGCCAGCAGTTCTGACAGGACCTACGAGCAGTACTTC. Protein sequence: CASSSDRTYEQYF.

This clonotype has a handful of counts. V is TRBV20-1 and J is TRBJ2-1; D perhaps matches TRBD2 (6 bases). There are 14 residues in the CDR3. The V end was cut by 5 bases, the J end by 10 bases, with 21 bases between. From germline, CDR1 is DFQATT and CDR2 SNEGSKA (reference sequence). For the CDR3, the DNA is TGCAGTGCTGGAGGGTGGCAGCCTATAGGGGAGCAGTTCTTC. It yields the protein CSAGGWQPIGEQFF.

The rearrangement joins TRBV2 to TRBJ2-1; unclear D gene. CDR3 size: 13 residues. The V and J ends lost 9 bases and 9 bases respectively, with 18 bases between them. Per the germline V gene, CDR1 is SNHLY and CDR2 is FYNNEI. CDR3 nucleotides: TGTGCCAGATACGACCAGTCGCTTCCTGAGCAGTTCTTC. Protein: CARYDQSLPEQFF.

This clonotype was counted between two and nine times. The gene calls are TRBV13 and TRBJ2-7; TRBD2 is a possible D gene (5 bases). Trimming took off 4 bases at V and 2 bases at J, with 18 bases between the two ends. CDR1 PRHDT and CDR2 FYEKMQ come from the germline V gene (reference sequence). CDR3 size: 16 residues. Here the CDR3 DNA reads TGTGCCAGCAGCTCCCGGCGGGCTACTATGACCTACGAGCAGTACTTC. Amino acids: CASSSRRATMTYEQYF. Filled out from reference TRBV13 and TRBJ2-7, the complete variable domain reads AAGVIQSPRHLIKEKRETATLKCYPIPRHDTVYWYQQGPGQDPQFLISFYEKMQSDKGSIPDRFSAQQFSDYHSELNMSSLELGDSALYFCASSSRRATMTYEQYFGPGTRLTVT.

The chain is built from TRBV25-1 and TRBJ2-7; TRBD2 matches 8 bases. CDR1 is MGHDK, CDR2 SYGVNS, per germline. The CDR3 sequence is 16 residues long. V trimming: 1 base; J trimming: 2 bases; junction bases outside the gene matches: 7. CDR3 nucleotides: TGTGCCAGCAGTGAATTAGGCGGGGGGTCCACCTACGAGCAGTACTTC. It codes for CASSELGGGSTYEQYF.

The chain employs TRBV4-3 and TRBJ2-1, with TRBD1 as a possible D gene (5 bases). CDR3 length equals 18 residues. Trimming shortened V by 0 bases and J by 0 bases, and 15 bases separated the two germline ends. Germline assignment: CDR1 LGHNA and CDR2 YSLEER. The CDR3 reads CASSQDLGALSSYNEQFF. The CDR3 coding sequence is TGCGCCAGCAGCCAAGATCTAGGGGCCCTAAGCTCCTACAATGAGCAGTTCTTC.

J is TRBJ2-7 and V is TRBV28; D unclear. Trimming left V 4 bases short and J 0 bases short, with 10 bases between. This CDR3 contains 14 residues. The germline V gene has CDR1 MDHEN and CDR2 SYDVKM. The DNA for the CDR3 is TGTGCCAGCAGTTCTGAACAGAGCTCCTACGAGCAGTACTTC. It yields the protein CASSSEQSSYEQYF.